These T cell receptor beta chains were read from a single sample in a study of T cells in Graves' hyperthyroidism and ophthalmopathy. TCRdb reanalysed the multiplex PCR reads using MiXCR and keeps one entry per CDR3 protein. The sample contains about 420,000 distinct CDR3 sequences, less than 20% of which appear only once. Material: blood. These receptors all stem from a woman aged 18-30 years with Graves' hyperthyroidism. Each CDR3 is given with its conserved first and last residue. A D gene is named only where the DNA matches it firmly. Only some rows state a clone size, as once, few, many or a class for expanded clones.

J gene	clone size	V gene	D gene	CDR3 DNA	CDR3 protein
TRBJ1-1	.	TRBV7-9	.	TGTGCCAGCAGCTTAGGTAGGCCTGAAGCTTTCTTT	CASSLGRPEAFF
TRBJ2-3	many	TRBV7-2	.	TGTGCCAGCAGCTTAAGTCGGGACACAGATACGCAGTATTTT	CASSLSRDTDTQYF
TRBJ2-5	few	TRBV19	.	TGTGCCAGTAGCCCCGGGGGGACAATCCGTGAGACCCAGTACTTC	CASSPGGTIRETQYF
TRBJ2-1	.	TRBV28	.	TGTGCCAGCAGTTTTTCTAAGGGTTGGGCGGGACCCTACAATGAGCAGTTCTTC	CASSFSKGWAGPYNEQFF
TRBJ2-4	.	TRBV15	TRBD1	TGTGCCACGGGGGAAGGACAGGGGGCCAAAAACATTCAGTACTTC	CATGEGQGAKNIQYF
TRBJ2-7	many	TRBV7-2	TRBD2	TGTGCCAGCAGCTTTGTGATAGCGGGATACGAGCAGTACTTC	CASSFVIAGYEQYF
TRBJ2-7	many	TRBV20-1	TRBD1	TGCAGTGCTAGAGCACCTTCAGGGGGCGACGAGCAGTACTTC	CSARAPSGGDEQYF
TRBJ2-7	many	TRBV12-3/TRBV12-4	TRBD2	TGTGCCAGCAGTTTCGGACTAGCGGGGGCCTACGAGCAGTACTTC	CASSFGLAGAYEQYF
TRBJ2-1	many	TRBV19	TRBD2	TGTGCCAGTAGTATGAGGCGGGAGGGGGGGAATGAGCAGTTCTTC	CASSMRREGGNEQFF
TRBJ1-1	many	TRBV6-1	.	TGTGCCAGCAGTGACTACACTGAAGCTTTCTTT	CASSDYTEAFF